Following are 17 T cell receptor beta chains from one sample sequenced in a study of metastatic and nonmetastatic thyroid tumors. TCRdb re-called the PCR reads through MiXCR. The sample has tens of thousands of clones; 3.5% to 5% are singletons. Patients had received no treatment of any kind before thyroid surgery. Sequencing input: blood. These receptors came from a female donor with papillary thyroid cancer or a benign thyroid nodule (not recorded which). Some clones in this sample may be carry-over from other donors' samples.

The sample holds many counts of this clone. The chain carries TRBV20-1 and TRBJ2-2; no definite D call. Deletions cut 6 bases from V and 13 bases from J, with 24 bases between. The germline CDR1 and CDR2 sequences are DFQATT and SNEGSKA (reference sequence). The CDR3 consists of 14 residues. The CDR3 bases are TGCAGTGCCATGACACGGGCAGGCACCGGGCTGCTGTTTTTT. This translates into CSAMTRAGTGLLFF.

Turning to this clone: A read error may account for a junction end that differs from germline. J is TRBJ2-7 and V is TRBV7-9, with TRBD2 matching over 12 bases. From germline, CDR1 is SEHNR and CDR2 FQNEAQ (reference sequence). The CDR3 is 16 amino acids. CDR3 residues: CASTLAGLAGRYEQYF. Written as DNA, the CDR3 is TGTGCCAGCACCTTAGCAGGACTAGCGGGAAGATACGAGCAGTACTTC.

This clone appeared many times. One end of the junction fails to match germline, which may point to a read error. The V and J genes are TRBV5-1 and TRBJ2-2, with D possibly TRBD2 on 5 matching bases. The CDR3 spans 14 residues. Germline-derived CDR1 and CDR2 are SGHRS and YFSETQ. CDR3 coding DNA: TGCGCCAGCAGCTTGATGGCGGGTACCGGGGAGCTGCTTTTT. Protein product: CASSLMAGTGELLF.

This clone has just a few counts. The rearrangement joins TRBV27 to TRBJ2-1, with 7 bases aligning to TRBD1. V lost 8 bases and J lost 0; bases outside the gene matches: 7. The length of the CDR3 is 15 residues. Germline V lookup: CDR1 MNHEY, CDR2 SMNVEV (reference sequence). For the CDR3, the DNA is TGTGCCAGCGGCGTGACAGGGCGCTCCTACAATGAGCAGTTCTTC. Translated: CASGVTGRSYNEQFF.

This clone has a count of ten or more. The CDR3 nucleotides are TGTGCCGGCAACAGGGGGCCGGGCACTGAAGCTTTCTTT. Translated, it gives CAGNRGPGTEAFF. The chain joins TRBV19 to TRBJ1-1; 9 bases line up with TRBD1. Germline lookup yields CDR1 LNHDA and CDR2 SQIVND (reference sequence). The CDR3 extends over 13 amino acids. V shed 11 bases and J 4 bases; nucleotides not matched to a gene: 8. Complete variable domain (other parts from reference TRBV19 and TRBJ1-1): DGGITQSPKYLFRKEGQNVTLSCEQNLNHDAMYWYRQDPGQGLRLIYYSQIVNDFQKGDIAEGYSVSREKKESFPLTVTSAQKNPTAFYLCAGNRGPGTEAFFGQGTRLTVV.

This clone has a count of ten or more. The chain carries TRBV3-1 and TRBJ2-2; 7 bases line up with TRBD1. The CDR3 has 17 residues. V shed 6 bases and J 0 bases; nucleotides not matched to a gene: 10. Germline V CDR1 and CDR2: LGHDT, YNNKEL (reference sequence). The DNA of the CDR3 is TGTGCCAGCAGTTCATACCGACAGGGTTCGAACACCGGGGAGCTGTTTTTT. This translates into CASSSYRQGSNTGELFF.

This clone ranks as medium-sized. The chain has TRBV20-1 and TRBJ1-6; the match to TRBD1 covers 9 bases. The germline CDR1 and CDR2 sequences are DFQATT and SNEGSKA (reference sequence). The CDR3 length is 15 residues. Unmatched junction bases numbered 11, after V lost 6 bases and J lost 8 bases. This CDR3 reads CSAPGQGTPDSPLHF. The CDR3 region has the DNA TGCAGTGCCCCAGGACAGGGGACTCCAGATTCACCCCTCCACTTT.

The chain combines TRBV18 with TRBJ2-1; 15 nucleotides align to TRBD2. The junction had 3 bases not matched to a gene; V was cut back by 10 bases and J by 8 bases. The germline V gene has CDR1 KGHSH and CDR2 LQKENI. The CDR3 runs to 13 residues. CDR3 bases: TGTGCCACGGGACTAGCGGGAGGCCATGAGCAGTTCTTC. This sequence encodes CATGLAGGHEQFF.

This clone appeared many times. The CDR3, as DNA: TGTGCCAGCAGCCAAAGGACCAGGAACACTGAAGCTTTCTTT. Amino acid sequence: CASSQRTRNTEAFF. V gene TRBV7-8 combines with J gene TRBJ1-1; no reliable D call. The CDR3 is made up of 14 amino acids. Trimming stripped 5 bases from V and 1 base from J, with 11 bases between. Germline CDR1 SGHVS, CDR2 FQNEAQ.

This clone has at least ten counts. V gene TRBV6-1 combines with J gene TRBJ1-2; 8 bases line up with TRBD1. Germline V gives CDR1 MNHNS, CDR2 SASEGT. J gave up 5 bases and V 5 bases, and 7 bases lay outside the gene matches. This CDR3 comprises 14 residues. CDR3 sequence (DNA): TGTGCCAGCAGTCACCTGGACAGGGCTTATGGCTACACCTTC. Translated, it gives CASSHLDRAYGYTF.

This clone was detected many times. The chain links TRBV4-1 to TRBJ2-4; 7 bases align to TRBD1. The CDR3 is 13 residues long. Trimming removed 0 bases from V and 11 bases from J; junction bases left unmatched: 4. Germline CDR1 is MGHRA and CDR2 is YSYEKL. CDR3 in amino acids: CASSQDPGQFQYF. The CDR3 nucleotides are TGCGCCAGCAGCCAAGATCCGGGACAGTTTCAGTACTTC.

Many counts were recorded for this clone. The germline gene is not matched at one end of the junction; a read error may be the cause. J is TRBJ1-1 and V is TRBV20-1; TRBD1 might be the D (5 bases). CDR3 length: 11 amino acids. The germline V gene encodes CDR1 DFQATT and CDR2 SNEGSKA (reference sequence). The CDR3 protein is CSARVPWGILF. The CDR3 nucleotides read TGCAGTGCTAGAGTACCTTGGGGGATTCTCTTT.

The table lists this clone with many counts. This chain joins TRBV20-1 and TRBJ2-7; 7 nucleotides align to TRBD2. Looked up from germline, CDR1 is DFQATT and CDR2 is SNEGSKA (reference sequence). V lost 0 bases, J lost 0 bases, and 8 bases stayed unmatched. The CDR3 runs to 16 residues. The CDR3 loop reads CSARDLGGINSYEQYF. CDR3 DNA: TGCAGTGCTAGAGATCTGGGAGGGATAAACTCCTACGAGCAGTACTTC.

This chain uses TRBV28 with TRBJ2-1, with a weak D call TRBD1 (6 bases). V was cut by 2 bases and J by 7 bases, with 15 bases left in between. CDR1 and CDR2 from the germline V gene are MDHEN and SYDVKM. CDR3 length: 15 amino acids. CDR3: CASSLTGMLKNEQFF. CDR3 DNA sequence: TGTGCCAGCAGTTTAACAGGGATGCTAAAGAATGAGCAGTTCTTC. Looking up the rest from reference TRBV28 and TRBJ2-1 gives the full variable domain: DVKVTQSSRYLVKRTGEKVFLECVQDMDHENMFWYRQDPGLGLRLIYFSYDVKMKEKGDIPEGYSVSREKKERFSLILESASTNQTSMYLCASSLTGMLKNEQFFGPGTRLTVL.

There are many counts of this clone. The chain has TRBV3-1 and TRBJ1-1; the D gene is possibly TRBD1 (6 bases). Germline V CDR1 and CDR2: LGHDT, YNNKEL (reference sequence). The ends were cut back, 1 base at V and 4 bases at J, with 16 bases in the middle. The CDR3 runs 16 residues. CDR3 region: CASSQGGAGIVTEAFF. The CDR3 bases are TGTGCCAGCAGCCAAGGGGGGGCAGGGATCGTCACTGAAGCTTTCTTT.

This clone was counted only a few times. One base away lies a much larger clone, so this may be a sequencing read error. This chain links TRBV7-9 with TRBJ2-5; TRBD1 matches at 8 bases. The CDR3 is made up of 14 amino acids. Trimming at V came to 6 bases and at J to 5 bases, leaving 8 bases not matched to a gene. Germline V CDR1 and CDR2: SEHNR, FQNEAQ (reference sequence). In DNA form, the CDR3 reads TGTGCCAGCAGACCACCGACAGGGGAGGAGACCCAGTACTTC. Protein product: CASRPPTGEETQYF.

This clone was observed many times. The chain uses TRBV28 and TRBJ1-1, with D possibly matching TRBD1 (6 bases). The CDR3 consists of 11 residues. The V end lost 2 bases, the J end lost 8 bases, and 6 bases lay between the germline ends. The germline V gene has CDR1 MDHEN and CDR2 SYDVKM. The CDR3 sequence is CASSLDREAFF. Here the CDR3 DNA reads TGTGCCAGCAGTTTAGACAGGGAAGCTTTCTTT.